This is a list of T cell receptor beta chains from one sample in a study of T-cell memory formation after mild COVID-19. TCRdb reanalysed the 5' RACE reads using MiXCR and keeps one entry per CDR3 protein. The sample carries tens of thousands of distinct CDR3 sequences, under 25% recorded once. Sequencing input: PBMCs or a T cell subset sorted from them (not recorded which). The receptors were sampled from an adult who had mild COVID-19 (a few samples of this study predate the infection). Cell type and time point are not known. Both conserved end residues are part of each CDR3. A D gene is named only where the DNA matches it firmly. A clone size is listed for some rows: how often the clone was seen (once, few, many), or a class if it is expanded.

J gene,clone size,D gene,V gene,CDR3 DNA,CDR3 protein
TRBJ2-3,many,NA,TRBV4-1,TGCGCCAGCAGCCAAGATCCTCCCCCCACAGATACGCAGTATTTT,CASSQDPPPTDTQYF
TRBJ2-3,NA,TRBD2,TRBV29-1,TGCAGCGTTGAAGGGACTAGCGGCACAGATACGCAGTATTTT,CSVEGTSGTDTQYF
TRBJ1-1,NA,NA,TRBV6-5,TGTGCCAGCAGTTACTCGGTTCAGGGACACACTGAAGCTTTCTTT,CASSYSVQGHTEAFF
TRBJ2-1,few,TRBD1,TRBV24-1,TGTGCCACTATGACCGGGACAGGGGGGAATGAGCAGTTCTTC,CATMTGTGGNEQFF
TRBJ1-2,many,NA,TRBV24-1,TGTGCCACCAGCTCAACGGGCGACTACTATGGCTACACCTTC,CATSSTGDYYGYTF
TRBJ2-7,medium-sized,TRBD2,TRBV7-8,TGTGCCACAAAAATGCTAGCGGGAGAAGGTTACGAGCAGTACTTC,CATKMLAGEGYEQYF
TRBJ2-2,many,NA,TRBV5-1,TGCGCCAGCAGCTTGTCAGGGACGAACACCGGGGAGCTGTTTTTT,CASSLSGTNTGELFF
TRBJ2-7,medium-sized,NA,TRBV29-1,TGCAGCGTTGAACGGTCAGGCAAGCAGTACTTC,CSVERSGKQYF
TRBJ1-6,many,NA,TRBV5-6,TGTGCCAGCAGCACCCGAGGCTTGGGACTTTCACCCCTCCACTTT,CASSTRGLGLSPLHF
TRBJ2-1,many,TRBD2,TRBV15,TGTGCCACCAGCAGAGTGGGGACTAGAGCCTACAATGAGCAGTTCTTC,CATSRVGTRAYNEQFF
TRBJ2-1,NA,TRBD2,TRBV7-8,TGTGCCAGCAGCGATAGCGGGGGGGGCTACAATGAGCAGTTCTTC,CASSDSGGGYNEQFF
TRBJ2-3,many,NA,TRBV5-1,TGCGCCAGCAGCTTGGCGGGCACAGATACGCAGTATTTT,CASSLAGTDTQYF
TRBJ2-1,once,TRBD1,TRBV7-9,TGTGCCAGCAGCGGACAGGGTAACAATGAGCAGTTCTTC,CASSGQGNNEQFF
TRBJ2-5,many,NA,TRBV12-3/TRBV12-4,TGTGCCAGCAGTTTACAGGGGACAGAGACCCAGTACTTC,CASSLQGTETQYF
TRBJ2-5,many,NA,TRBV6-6,TGTGCCAGCAGTTATGGGGGACACGAGACCCAGTACTTC,CASSYGGHETQYF
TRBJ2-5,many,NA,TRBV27,TGTGCCAGCAGTCCCATCTTGCGCGGGGCGGGGGAGACCCAGTACTTC,CASSPILRGAGETQYF
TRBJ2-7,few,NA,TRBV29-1,TGCAGCGTTACGATTCCGGAGACCCTTTCCTACGAGCAGTACTTC,CSVTIPETLSYEQYF
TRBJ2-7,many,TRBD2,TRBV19,TGTGCCAGCGCCAGCGGGAGGGCCGGCGAGCAGTACTTC,CASASGRAGEQYF
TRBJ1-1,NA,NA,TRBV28,TGTGCCAGCAGTTCCGACGGACGGTTGAACACTGAAGCTTTCTTT,CASSSDGRLNTEAFF
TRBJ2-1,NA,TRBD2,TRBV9,TGTGCCAGCAGCGACCGGAGTAGCGGGAGTTCCGATGAGCAGTTCTTC,CASSDRSSGSSDEQFF
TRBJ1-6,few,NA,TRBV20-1,TGCAGTGCTAGAGATCAGGGAAATTCACCCCTCCACTTT,CSARDQGNSPLHF
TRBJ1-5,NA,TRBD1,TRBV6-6,TGTGCCAGCAGTCAACCGGGACAGTATAGCAATCAGCCCCAGCATTTT,CASSQPGQYSNQPQHF
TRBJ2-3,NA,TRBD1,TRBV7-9,TGTGCCAGCATCACAGGGGGTTTGAGCACAGATACGCAGTATTTT,CASITGGLSTDTQYF
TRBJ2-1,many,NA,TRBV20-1,TGCAGTGCTAGTCTCGCCAACAATGAGCAGTTCTTC,CSASLANNEQFF
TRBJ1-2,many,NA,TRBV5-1,TGCGCCAGCAGCTTTGGGGAATATGGCTACACCTTC,CASSFGEYGYTF
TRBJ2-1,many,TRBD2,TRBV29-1,TGCAGCGTTCGTAGCGGGGGGGCGAGTGGAAATGAGCAGTTCTTC,CSVRSGGASGNEQFF
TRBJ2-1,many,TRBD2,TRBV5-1,TGCGCCAGTAGCAAGGAGGCTAGCGGGGGTTACAATGAGCAGTTCTTC,CASSKEASGGYNEQFF
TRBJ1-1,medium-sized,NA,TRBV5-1,TGCGCCAGCAGCTCCGACAGAGACACTGAAGCTTTCTTT,CASSSDRDTEAFF
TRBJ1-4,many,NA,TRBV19,TGTGCCAGTAGTGTTGCACAGGGACGGGAAAAACTGTTTTTT,CASSVAQGREKLFF
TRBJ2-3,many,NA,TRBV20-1,TGCAGTGCTACTTTTATCACAGATACGCAGTATTTT,CSATFITDTQYF
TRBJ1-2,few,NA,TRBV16,TGTGCCAGCAGCCCCGGGACAACTAACTATGGCTACACCTTC,CASSPGTTNYGYTF